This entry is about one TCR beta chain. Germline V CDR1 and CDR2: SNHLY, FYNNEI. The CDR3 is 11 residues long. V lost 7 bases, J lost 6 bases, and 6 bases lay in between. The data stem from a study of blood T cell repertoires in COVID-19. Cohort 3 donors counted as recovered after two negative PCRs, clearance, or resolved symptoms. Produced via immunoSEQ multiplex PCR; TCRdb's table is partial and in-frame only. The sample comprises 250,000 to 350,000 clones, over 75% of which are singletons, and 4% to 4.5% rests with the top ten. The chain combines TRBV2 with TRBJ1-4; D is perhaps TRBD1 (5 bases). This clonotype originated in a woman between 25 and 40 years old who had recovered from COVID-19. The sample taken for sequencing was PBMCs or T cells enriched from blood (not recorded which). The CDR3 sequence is CASTRDEKLFF. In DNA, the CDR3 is TGTGCCAGCACCAGGGATGAAAAACTGTTTTTT.